This entry concerns a single T cell receptor (beta chain). The CDR3 spans 15 residues. Deletions cut 3 bases from V and 4 bases from J, with 15 bases between. CDR1 and CDR2 from the germline V gene are SGHTA and FQGTGA. The sample belongs to a study of blood T cell repertoires in COVID-19. Sequenced by immunoSEQ multiplex PCR; TCRdb stores in-frame clones only, minus some. The sample records 210,000 or so clones, more than 80% being singletons. The rearrangement links TRBV7-3 to TRBJ1-2; D possibly corresponds to TRBD1 (6 bases). Sequenced: peripheral blood. This receptor was identified in a man aged 30 to 45 with COVID-19, enrolled during active disease. The CDR3 protein is CASSLDNRAAYGYTF. CDR3 in DNA: TGTGCCAGCAGCTTGGACAACAGGGCAGCCTATGGCTACACCTTC.